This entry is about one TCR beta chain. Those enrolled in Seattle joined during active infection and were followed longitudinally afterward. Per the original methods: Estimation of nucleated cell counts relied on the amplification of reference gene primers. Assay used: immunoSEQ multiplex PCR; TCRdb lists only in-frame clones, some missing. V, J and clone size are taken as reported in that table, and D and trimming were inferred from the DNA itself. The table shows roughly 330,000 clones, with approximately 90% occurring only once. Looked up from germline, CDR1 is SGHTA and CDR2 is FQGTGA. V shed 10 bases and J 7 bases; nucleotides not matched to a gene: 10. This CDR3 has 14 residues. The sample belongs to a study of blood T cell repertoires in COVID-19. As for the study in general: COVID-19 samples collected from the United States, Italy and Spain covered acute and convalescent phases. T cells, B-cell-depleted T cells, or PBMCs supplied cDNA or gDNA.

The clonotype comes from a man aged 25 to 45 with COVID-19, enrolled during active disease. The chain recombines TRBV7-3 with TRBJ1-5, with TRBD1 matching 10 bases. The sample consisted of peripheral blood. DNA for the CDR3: TGTGCCAATCTCCGGGACAGGGGCCGACAGCCCCAGCATTTT. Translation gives CANLRDRGRQPQHF.